This T cell receptor (beta chain) was sequenced for a study of beta chain features in type 1 diabetes. The investigators reverse transcribed all of the isolated RNA, so they sequenced expressed TCRB transcripts. Generated by immunoSEQ multiplex PCR, the TCRdb table keeps only in-frame clones and is missing some. Counted here are 110,000 to 150,000 clones, around a tenth occurring once; the ten biggest clones make up about 0.6%. J was trimmed by 4 bases and V by 5 bases; bases with no gene match: 12. Germline V lookup: CDR1 SEHNR, CDR2 FQNEAQ (reference sequence). CDR3 length: 18 residues. This clone was found a few times.

This chain connects TRBV7-9 to TRBJ1-6, with TRBD1 identical over 9 bases. Sequencing used central memory CD4+ T cells from blood. This TCR was sampled from a woman aged 40 to 55 in good health. The CDR3 sequence: CASSPRIGTGRYNSPLHF. CDR3 nucleotide sequence: TGTGCCAGCAGCCCACGTATAGGGACAGGGAGGTATAATTCACCCCTCCACTTT.